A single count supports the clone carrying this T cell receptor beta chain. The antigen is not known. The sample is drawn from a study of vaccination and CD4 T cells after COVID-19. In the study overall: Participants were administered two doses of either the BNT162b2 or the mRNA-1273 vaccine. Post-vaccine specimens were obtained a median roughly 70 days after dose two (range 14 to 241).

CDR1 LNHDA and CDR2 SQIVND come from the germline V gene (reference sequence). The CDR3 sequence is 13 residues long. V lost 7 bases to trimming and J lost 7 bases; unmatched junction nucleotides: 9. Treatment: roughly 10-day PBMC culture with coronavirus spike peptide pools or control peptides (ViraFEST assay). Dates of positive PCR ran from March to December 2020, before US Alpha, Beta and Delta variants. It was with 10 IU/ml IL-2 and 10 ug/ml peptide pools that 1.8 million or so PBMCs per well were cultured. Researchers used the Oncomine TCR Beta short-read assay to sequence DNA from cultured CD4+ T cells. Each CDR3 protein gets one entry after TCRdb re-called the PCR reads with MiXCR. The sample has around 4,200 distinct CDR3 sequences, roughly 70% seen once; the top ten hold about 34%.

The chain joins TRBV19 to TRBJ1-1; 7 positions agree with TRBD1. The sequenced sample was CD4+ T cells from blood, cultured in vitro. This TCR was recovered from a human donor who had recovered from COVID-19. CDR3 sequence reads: CASKQTGVDEAFF. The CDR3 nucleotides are TGTGCCAGTAAACAAACAGGGGTTGATGAAGCTTTCTTT.